This T cell receptor beta chain was captured by sequencing in a study of CD8 T cells in ankylosing spondylitis. Points from the study as a whole: What appeared characteristic of ankylosing spondylitis blood was a TCR beta motif of about eight highly homologous variants.

As concerns this clonotype: The antigen is undetermined.

TCRdb analysed the 5' RACE reads with MiXCR anew, one entry per CDR3 protein. The sample holds fewer than 400,000 distinct CDR3 sequences, approximately 8% seen once. Trimming left V 3 bases short and J 2 bases short, with 11 bases between. The CDR3 length is 15 residues. This chain connects TRBV12-3 or TRBV12-4 to TRBJ1-3; possibly TRBD1 for D (5 bases). The sequence was obtained from a male donor with ankylosing spondylitis. Source material: blood, either unsorted or a sorted T cell fraction (not recorded which). The CDR3 reads CASSFARVTGNTIYF. The CDR3 bases are TGTGCCAGCAGTTTCGCCAGGGTCACTGGAAACACCATATATTTT.